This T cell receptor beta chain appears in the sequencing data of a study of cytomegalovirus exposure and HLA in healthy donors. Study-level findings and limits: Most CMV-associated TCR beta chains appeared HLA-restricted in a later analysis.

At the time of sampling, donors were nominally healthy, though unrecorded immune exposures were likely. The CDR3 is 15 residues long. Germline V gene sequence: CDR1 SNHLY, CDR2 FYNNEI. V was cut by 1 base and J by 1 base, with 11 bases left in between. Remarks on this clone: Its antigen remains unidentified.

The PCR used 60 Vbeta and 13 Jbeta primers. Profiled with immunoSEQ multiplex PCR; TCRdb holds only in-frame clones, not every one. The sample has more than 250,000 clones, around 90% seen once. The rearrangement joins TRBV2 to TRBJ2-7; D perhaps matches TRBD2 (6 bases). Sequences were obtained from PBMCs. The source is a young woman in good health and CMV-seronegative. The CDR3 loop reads CASSEGPGGSYEQYF. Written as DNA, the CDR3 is TGTGCCAGCAGTGAAGGGCCTGGAGGGTCCTACGAGCAGTACTTC.